The sequence of this T cell receptor beta chain was determined in a study of blood T cell repertoires in COVID-19. Study at large: Collection of acute and convalescent COVID-19 samples took place in the United States, Italy and Spain. From T cells, B-cell-depleted T cells, or PBMCs came the material, which was cDNA or gDNA.

The CDR3 spans 17 residues. Germline lookup yields CDR1 SGHRS and CDR2 YFSETQ. The V and J ends lost 7 bases and 0 bases, in that order; junction bases with no gene match: 7. Original methodology: Amplification of reference gene primers was used by the study to estimate nucleated cell counts. Clones were sequenced by immunoSEQ multiplex PCR, and TCRdb holds only the in-frame ones, with some missing. V, J and clone size derive from that table, while D and trimming were established from the DNA sequence. This repertoire shows more than 200,000 clones, 88% found once; its top ten account for 1.5% to 2%.

Source material: peripheral blood. The chain links TRBV5-1 to TRBJ2-1; 13 bases line up with TRBD2. This sequence originates from a man aged 65 to 85 with acute or convalescent COVID-19. The CDR3, as DNA: TGCGCCAGCCACCGACTAGCGGGAGGCGTCTCCTACAATGAGCAGTTCTTC. Its protein is CASHRLAGGVSYNEQFF.